The rows below give T cell receptor beta chains drawn from one sample of a study of blood T cells in healthy people across ages. TCRdb re-analysed the 5' RACE reads in MiXCR, keeping a single row per CDR3 protein. The sample yields fewer than 1,000,000 distinct CDR3 sequences, 46% seen once. Sequencing input: blood. Source of these receptors: an elderly man in good health. The CDR3 runs from the conserved cysteine through the conserved F or W. The D gene is left open where the match is weak. Part of the rows lack a size; the others show once, few, many or a class for expanded clones.

CDR3 protein,CDR3 DNA,J gene,V gene,clone size,D gene
CSARDSRPNYGYTF,TGCAGTGCTCGGGACAGCCGACCTAACTATGGCTACACCTTC,TRBJ1-2,TRBV20-1,once,TRBD1
CASSTGTSYSEQYF,TGTGCCAGCAGCACCGGGACTAGCTATTCCGAGCAGTACTTC,TRBJ2-7,TRBV6-1,NA,TRBD2
CASSSGGGSYNEQFF,TGTGCCAGCAGCTCAGGGGGCGGCTCCTACAATGAGCAGTTCTTC,TRBJ2-1,TRBV6-2/TRBV6-3,many,TRBD1
CASSTRGTSGRGGLDTQYF,TGTGCCAGCAGCACAAGGGGGACTAGCGGGAGGGGGGGTTTAGATACGCAGTATTTT,TRBJ2-3,TRBV11-2,NA,TRBD2
CASSQDLRADDNEQFF,TGTGCCAGCAGCCAAGATCTACGAGCGGACGACAATGAGCAGTTCTTC,TRBJ2-1,TRBV3-1,NA,NA
CASSPQGDGETQYF,TGTGCCAGCTCACCACAGGGGGATGGAGAGACCCAGTACTTC,TRBJ2-5,TRBV18,many,NA
CSARDLANKFF,TGCAGTGCTAGAGATCTGGCCAATAAGTTCTTC,TRBJ2-1,TRBV20-1,NA,NA
CASSRVAQETQYF,TGTGCCAGCAGTCGGGTTGCCCAAGAGACCCAGTACTTC,TRBJ2-5,TRBV6-1,once,NA
CASSSRGFREKLFF,TGTGCCAGCAGCTCCAGGGGGTTCAGAGAAAAACTGTTTTTT,TRBJ1-4,TRBV7-2,once,TRBD1
CSVTGDGNIQYF,TGCAGCGTTACAGGTGACGGGAACATTCAGTACTTC,TRBJ2-4,TRBV29-1,NA,NA
CASSLWDRVTDTQYF,TGTGCCAGCAGCTTATGGGACAGGGTGACAGATACGCAGTATTTT,TRBJ2-3,TRBV11-2,NA,TRBD1
CASRAGTQAYEQYF,TGTGCCAGCAGGGCCGGGACACAAGCCTACGAGCAGTACTTC,TRBJ2-7,TRBV2,NA,NA
CSANEGPRFSPLHF,TGCAGTGCTAATGAGGGACCGCGGTTTTCACCCCTCCACTTT,TRBJ1-6,TRBV20-1,few,NA
CASSPVRYHEQYF,TGTGCCAGCAGCCCAGTCCGGTATCACGAGCAGTACTTC,TRBJ2-7,TRBV7-2,few,NA
CASSQTGTAQETQYF,TGTGCCAGCAGCCAAACCGGGACAGCACAAGAGACCCAGTACTTC,TRBJ2-5,TRBV7-2,NA,TRBD1
CASSSNTGTVFGETQYF,TGTGCCAGCAGTTCCAATACCGGGACAGTGTTTGGGGAGACCCAGTACTTC,TRBJ2-5,TRBV6-5,NA,TRBD1
CSASSAGEETQYF,TGCAGTGCTAGTAGCGCGGGAGAAGAGACCCAGTACTTC,TRBJ2-5,TRBV20-1,NA,TRBD2
CAISESQNGGKLFF,TGTGCCATCAGTGAGTCCCAAAACGGGGGAAAACTGTTTTTT,TRBJ1-4,TRBV10-3,NA,NA
CASSLADGRNQPQHF,TGTGCCAGCAGCTTAGCGGACGGGAGGAATCAGCCCCAGCATTTT,TRBJ1-5,TRBV7-2,many,NA
CASSQELETLSTDTQYF,TGTGCCAGCAGCCAAGAGTTGGAGACCCTTAGCACAGATACGCAGTATTTT,TRBJ2-3,TRBV14,NA,NA
CASSLDGTSKEGDTQYF,TGCGCCAGCAGCTTGGATGGGACATCCAAAGAGGGAGATACGCAGTATTTT,TRBJ2-3,TRBV5-1,few,NA
CASSPRQGVNEQFF,TGTGCCAGCAGTCCGAGGCAGGGGGTAAATGAGCAGTTCTTC,TRBJ2-1,TRBV27,NA,TRBD1
CAVWLSGANVLTF,TGTGCCGTATGGCTCTCTGGGGCCAACGTCCTGACTTTC,TRBJ2-6,TRBV10-3,NA,NA
CASTRGGYNEQFF,TGTGCCAGCACAAGGGGGGGGTACAATGAGCAGTTCTTC,TRBJ2-1,TRBV6-6,many,NA
CASILPGQGNGNTIYF,TGCGCCAGCATCCTACCGGGACAGGGAAACGGAAACACCATATATTTT,TRBJ1-3,TRBV5-1,NA,TRBD1
CASSLEGTRGEQYF,TGCGCCAGCAGCTTGGAAGGGACTAGAGGCGAGCAGTACTTC,TRBJ2-7,TRBV5-1,NA,TRBD2
CSATRLAGDNEQFF,TGCAGTGCTACCCGACTAGCGGGGGACAATGAGCAGTTCTTC,TRBJ2-1,TRBV20-1,few,TRBD2
CSASRGLNRPQHF,TGCAGTGCTAGTAGGGGCTTGAATCGGCCCCAGCATTTT,TRBJ1-5,TRBV20-1,NA,NA
CASSLTSGGGGETQYF,TGTGCCAGCAGCTTAACTAGCGGGGGGGGAGGTGAGACCCAGTACTTC,TRBJ2-5,TRBV7-2,NA,TRBD2
CASSSTQGLGELFF,TGCGCCAGCAGTTCCACACAGGGGTTAGGAGAACTGTTTTTT,TRBJ1-4,TRBV5-1,NA,TRBD1
CASSQDTVTPNYGYTF,TGTGCCAGCAGCCAAGATACGGTCACCCCTAACTATGGCTACACCTTC,TRBJ1-2,TRBV14,NA,NA
CASSQPGAVNNEQFF,TGTGCCAGCAGCCAACCTGGCGCGGTAAACAATGAGCAGTTCTTC,TRBJ2-1,TRBV5-5,few,NA
CASSLVLGTGGEQYF,TGTGCCAGCAGCTTAGTCCTCGGGACAGGGGGTGAGCAGTACTTC,TRBJ2-7,TRBV7-2,few,TRBD1
CASSQDRTGQGEEKLFF,TGCGCCAGCAGCCAAGATAGAACGGGACAGGGGGAGGAAAAACTGTTTTTT,TRBJ1-4,TRBV4-3,NA,TRBD1
CSARDLGGRTSYNEQYF,TGCAGTGCTAGAGATTTAGGCGGGAGGACGTCCTACAATGAGCAGTACTTC,TRBJ2-5,TRBV20-1,few,TRBD2
CASSLNPGQGTDTQYF,TGCGCCAGCAGCTTGAATCCGGGACAGGGCACAGATACGCAGTATTTT,TRBJ2-3,TRBV5-1,NA,TRBD1
CSVDRVLDGYTF,TGCAGCGTAGACAGGGTGCTAGATGGCTACACCTTC,TRBJ1-2,TRBV29-1,few,TRBD1
CASNHPGTSGSVKTQYF,TGTGCCAGCAATCACCCCGGGACTAGCGGGAGTGTGAAGACCCAGTACTTC,TRBJ2-5,TRBV6-6,NA,TRBD2
CASSIRAGTYEQYF,TGTGCCAGTAGTATTCGGGCAGGAACCTACGAGCAGTACTTC,TRBJ2-7,TRBV19,many,NA
CASSSDYYAFNEQFF,TGTGCCAGCAGCTCCGACTACTACGCTTTCAATGAGCAGTTCTTC,TRBJ2-1,TRBV7-2,many,NA
CSASPPGLAYNEQFF,TGCAGTGCTAGCCCCCCGGGACTAGCATACAATGAGCAGTTCTTC,TRBJ2-1,TRBV20-1,many,TRBD2
CASLPGLAGGEQFF,TGTGCCAGCCTCCCGGGACTAGCGGGAGGGGAGCAGTTCTTC,TRBJ2-1,TRBV28,few,TRBD2
CASSHQGAGLNEQFF,TGTGCCAGCAGCCACCAGGGGGCGGGTTTGAATGAGCAGTTCTTC,TRBJ2-1,TRBV2,NA,TRBD1
CASSPGTGGFRPQHF,TGTGCCAGCAGCCCCGGGACAGGGGGTTTTCGGCCCCAGCATTTT,TRBJ1-5,TRBV2,NA,TRBD1
CSASPSGGSSYDEQFF,TGCAGTGCTAGTCCTAGCGGGGGGAGCTCCTACGATGAGCAGTTCTTC,TRBJ2-1,TRBV20-1,NA,TRBD2
CASSEETVNYGYTF,TGCGCCAGCAGCGAGGAGACAGTGAACTATGGCTACACCTTC,TRBJ1-2,TRBV5-1,few,NA
CASSLALAVYNEQFF,TGTGCCAGCAGCTTGGCACTAGCGGTTTACAATGAGCAGTTCTTC,TRBJ2-1,TRBV5-6,many,TRBD2
CVSSAPGSYNEQFF,TGTGTCAGCAGCGCCCCAGGGTCCTACAATGAGCAGTTCTTC,TRBJ2-1,TRBV9,NA,NA
CASSLASGFSYEQYF,TGTGCCAGCAGCCTCGCTAGCGGGTTCTCCTACGAGCAGTACTTC,TRBJ2-7,TRBV7-9,NA,TRBD2
CASSFSGDTQYF,TGCGCCAGCAGCTTTAGCGGAGATACGCAGTATTTT,TRBJ2-3,TRBV5-1,NA,NA
CASSKFWNRDSDSGNTIYF,TGTGCCAGCAGCAAATTTTGGAACCGGGACAGCGACTCTGGAAACACCATATATTTT,TRBJ1-3,TRBV21-1,NA,NA